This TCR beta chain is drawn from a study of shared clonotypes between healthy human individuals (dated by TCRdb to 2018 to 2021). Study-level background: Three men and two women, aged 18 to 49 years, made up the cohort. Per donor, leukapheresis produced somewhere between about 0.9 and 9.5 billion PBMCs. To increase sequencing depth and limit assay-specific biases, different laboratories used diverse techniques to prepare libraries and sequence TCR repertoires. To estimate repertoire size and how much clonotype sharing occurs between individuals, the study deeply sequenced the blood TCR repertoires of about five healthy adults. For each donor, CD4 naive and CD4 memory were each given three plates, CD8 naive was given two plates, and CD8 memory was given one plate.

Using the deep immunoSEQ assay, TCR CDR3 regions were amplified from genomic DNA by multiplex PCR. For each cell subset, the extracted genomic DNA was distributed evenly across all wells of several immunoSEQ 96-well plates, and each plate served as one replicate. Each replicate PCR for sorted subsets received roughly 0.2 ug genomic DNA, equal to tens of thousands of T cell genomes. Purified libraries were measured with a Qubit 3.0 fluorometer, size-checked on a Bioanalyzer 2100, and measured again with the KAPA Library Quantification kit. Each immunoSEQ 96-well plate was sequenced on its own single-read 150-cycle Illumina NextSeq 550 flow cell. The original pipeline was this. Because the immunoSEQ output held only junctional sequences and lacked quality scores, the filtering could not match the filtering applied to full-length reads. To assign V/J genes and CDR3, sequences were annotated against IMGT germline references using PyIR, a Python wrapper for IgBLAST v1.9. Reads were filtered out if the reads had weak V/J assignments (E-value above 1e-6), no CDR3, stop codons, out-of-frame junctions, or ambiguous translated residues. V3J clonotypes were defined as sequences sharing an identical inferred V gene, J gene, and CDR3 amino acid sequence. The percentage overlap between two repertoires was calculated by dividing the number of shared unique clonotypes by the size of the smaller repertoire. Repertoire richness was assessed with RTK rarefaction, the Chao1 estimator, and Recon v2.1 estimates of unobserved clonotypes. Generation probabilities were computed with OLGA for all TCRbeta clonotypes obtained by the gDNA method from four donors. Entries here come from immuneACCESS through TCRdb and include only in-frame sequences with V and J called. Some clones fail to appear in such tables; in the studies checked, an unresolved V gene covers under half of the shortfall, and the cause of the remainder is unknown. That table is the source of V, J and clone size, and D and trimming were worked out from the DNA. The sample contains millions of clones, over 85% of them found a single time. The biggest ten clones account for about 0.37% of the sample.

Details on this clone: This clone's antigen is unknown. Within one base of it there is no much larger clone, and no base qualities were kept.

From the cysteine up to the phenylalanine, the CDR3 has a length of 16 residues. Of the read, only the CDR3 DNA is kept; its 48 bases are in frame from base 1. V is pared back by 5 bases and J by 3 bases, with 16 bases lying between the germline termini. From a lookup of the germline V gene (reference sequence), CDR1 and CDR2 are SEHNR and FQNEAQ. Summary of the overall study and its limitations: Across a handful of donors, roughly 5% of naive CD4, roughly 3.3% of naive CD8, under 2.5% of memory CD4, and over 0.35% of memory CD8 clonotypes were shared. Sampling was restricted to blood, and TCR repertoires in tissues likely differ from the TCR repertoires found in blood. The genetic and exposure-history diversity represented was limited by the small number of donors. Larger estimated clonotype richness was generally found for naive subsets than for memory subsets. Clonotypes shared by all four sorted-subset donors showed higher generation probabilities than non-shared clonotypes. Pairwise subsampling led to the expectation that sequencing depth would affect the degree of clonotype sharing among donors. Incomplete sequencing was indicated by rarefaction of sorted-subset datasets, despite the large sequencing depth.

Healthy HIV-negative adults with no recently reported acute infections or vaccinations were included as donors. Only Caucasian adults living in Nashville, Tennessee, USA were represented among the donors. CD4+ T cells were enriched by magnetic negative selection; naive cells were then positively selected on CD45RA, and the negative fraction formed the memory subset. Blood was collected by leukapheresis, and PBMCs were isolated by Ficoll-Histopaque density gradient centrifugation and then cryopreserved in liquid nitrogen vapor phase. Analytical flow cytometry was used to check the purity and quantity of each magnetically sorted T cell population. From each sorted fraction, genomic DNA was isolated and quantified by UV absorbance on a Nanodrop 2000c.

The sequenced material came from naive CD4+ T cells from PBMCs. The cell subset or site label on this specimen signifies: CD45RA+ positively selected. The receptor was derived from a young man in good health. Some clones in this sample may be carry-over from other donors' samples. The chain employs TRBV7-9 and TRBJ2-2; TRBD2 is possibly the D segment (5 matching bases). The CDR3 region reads CASSPRGARDTGELFF. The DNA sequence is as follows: TGTGCCAGCAGCCCCCGGGGAGCCCGGGACACCGGGGAGCTGTTTTTT.